Listed below are T cell receptor beta chains from one sample, sequenced in a study of CD8 T cells in Susac syndrome. TCRdb re-analysed the immunoSEQ multiplex PCR reads in MiXCR, keeping a single row per CDR3 protein. The table lists fewer than 85,000 distinct CDR3 sequences, about 95% of them singletons. Sequenced: CD8+ T cells from PBMCs. These receptors all come from a human donor with multiple sclerosis. CDR3s include the opening cysteine and the closing phenylalanine or tryptophan. A D gene is named only where the DNA matches it firmly. Where a row states a size, it is once, few, many or the class of an expanded clone; other rows omit it.

abundance	d_gene	v_gene	j_gene	len	CDR3nt	CDR3aa
-	TRBD2	TRBV2	TRBJ2-7	17	TGTGCCAGCAGTGAAAAAGGACTAGCGGGACTCCTCCACGAGCAGTACTTC	CASSEKGLAGLLHEQYF
-	-	TRBV29-1	TRBJ1-2	15	TGCAGCGTTGAAGATCTGAAGGGACTACGGTATGGCTACACCTTC	CSVEDLKGLRYGYTF
-	-	TRBV4-2	TRBJ1-1	19	TGTGCCAGCAGCCAAGGAAGTCAGCAGGTCGATTGGATGAACACTGAAGCTTTCTTT	CASSQGSQQVDWMNTEAFF
-	-	TRBV12-3/TRBV12-4	TRBJ1-1	15	TGTGCCAGCAGTTTGGAAGGGGAATGGGGGACTGAAGCTTTCTTT	CASSLEGEWGTEAFF
-	-	TRBV29-1	TRBJ1-2	13	TGCAGCGCCCCATCGGACAGTCGCTATGGCTACACCTTC	CSAPSDSRYGYTF
-	-	TRBV12-3/TRBV12-4	TRBJ2-2	12	TGTGCCAGCAGTTCCCCGTCCGGGGAGCTGTTTTTT	CASSSPSGELFF
-	-	TRBV30	TRBJ2-2	12	TGTGCCTGCCTAAGCGGTACCGGGGAGCTGTTTTTT	CACLSGTGELFF
-	-	TRBV20-1	TRBJ2-7	12	TGCAGTGCTCGGGAAACCCTAGACGAGCAGTACTTC	CSARETLDEQYF
-	TRBD2	TRBV5-1	TRBJ2-7	15	TGCGCCAGCAGATTTAGCGGGGCCGTTTCCTACGAGCAGTACTTC	CASRFSGAVSYEQYF
few	-	TRBV25-1	TRBJ1-2	10	TGTGCCAGCAGTGACTATGGCTACACCTTC	CASSDYGYTF
-	-	TRBV5-1	TRBJ1-1	11	TGCGCCAGCAGCTTTGGGCTTGAAGCTTTCTTT	CASSFGLEAFF
-	-	TRBV28	TRBJ2-5	13	TGTGCCAGCAGTCAGGACAGCCAAGAGACCCAGTACTTC	CASSQDSQETQYF
-	TRBD2	TRBV3-1	TRBJ2-3	17	TGTGCCAGCAGCCAAGATAAAAGCGGGGCGACCACAGATACGCAGTATTTT	CASSQDKSGATTDTQYF
-	-	TRBV7-6	TRBJ2-2	12	TGTGCCAGCAGCTCAGAAACCGGGGAGCTGTTTTTT	CASSSETGELFF
-	-	TRBV15	TRBJ2-7	16	TGTGCCACCAGCAGAGAAGGCGGCGACTCCTCCTACGAGCAGTACTTC	CATSREGGDSSYEQYF
-	-	TRBV5-1	TRBJ1-2	12	TGCGCCAGCAGCTTGCCCGGTGTTGGCTACACCTTC	CASSLPGVGYTF
-	TRBD1	TRBV12-3/TRBV12-4	TRBJ2-7	15	TGTGCCAGCAGAATCCTCGGGACAGGGGTCTACGAGCAGTACTTC	CASRILGTGVYEQYF
-	TRBD1	TRBV6-2/TRBV6-3	TRBJ1-5	15	TGTGCCAGCAGGGTCGGGACAGGGGGCGATCAGCCCCAGCATTTT	CASRVGTGGDQPQHF
once	-	TRBV9	TRBJ1-2	15	TGTGCCAGCAGCGTAGGAGGGGGGCTGAGCTATGGCTACACCTTC	CASSVGGGLSYGYTF
once	-	TRBV13	TRBJ1-1	14	TGTGCCAGCAGCATAAAAGACGGGAACACTGAAGCTTTCTTT	CASSIKDGNTEAFF
-	-	TRBV29-1	TRBJ2-7	15	TGCAGCGTTGAAGATCCCTCACTGAGCTCCTACGAGCAGTACTTC	CSVEDPSLSSYEQYF
-	-	TRBV29-1	TRBJ1-1	19	TGCAGCGTTGACTACTGGCTAATGGAGGTACCCATCATGAACACTGAAGCTTTCTTT	CSVDYWLMEVPIMNTEAFF
-	TRBD2	TRBV4-2	TRBJ2-6	21	TGTGCCAGCAGCCAAGATGTCGGGGTGGGAGGGGCCAGCTCTGGGGCCAACGTCCTGACTTTC	CASSQDVGVGGASSGANVLTF
-	-	TRBV5-6	TRBJ2-7	13	TGTGCCAGCAGCTTGAAGACGCACAGGGATTCGTGCTTC	CASSLKTHRDSCF
-	TRBD1	TRBV16	TRBJ1-1	15	TGTGCCAGCAAATGGACAGGGGGAATGAACACTGAAGCTTTCTTT	CASKWTGGMNTEAFF
-	-	TRBV30	TRBJ1-4	13	TGTGCCTGGAGTGTGGGGACACGTGAAAAACTGTTTTTT	CAWSVGTREKLFF
-	TRBD1	TRBV19	TRBJ2-1	15	TGTGCCAGTAGCTCCGGGACAGCTATCTACAATGAGCAGTTCTTC	CASSSGTAIYNEQFF
-	-	TRBV29-1	TRBJ1-1	12	TGCAGCGTTGAGGGAGAAGGCCCTGAAGCTTTCTTT	CSVEGEGPEAFF
-	-	TRBV25-1	TRBJ1-1	11	TGTGCCAGCAAGGAGGGGACTGAAGCTTTCTTT	CASKEGTEAFF
-	-	TRBV28	TRBJ2-7	14	TGTGCCAGCAGCCGGAGTTGGGTGACGAGCGAGCAGTACTTC	CASSRSWVTSEQYF
-	-	TRBV6-5	TRBJ2-4	16	TGTGCCAGCAGTTACGCGTCTTCTTCATTCGATGGCATTCAGTACTTC	CASSYASSSFDGIQYF
-	-	TRBV6-6	TRBJ1-1	14	TGTGCCAGCAGTAGCCAAGGGGGGTACACTGAAGCTTTCTTT	CASSSQGGYTEAFF
-	-	TRBV27	TRBJ1-5	15	TGTGCCAGCAGTTCCCATGGGGCGTCGAATCTGGCCCAGCATTTT	CASSSHGASNLAQHF
-	-	TRBV7-9	TRBJ1-2	14	TGTGCCAGCAGCTTAGCAGGACGGAACTATGGCTACACCTTC	CASSLAGRNYGYTF